The sample holds many counts of the clone carrying this TCR beta chain. What it binds is not known. CDR1 is SNHLY, CDR2 FYNNEI, per germline. The CDR3 extends over 14 amino acids. With 6 bases removed from V and 0 bases from J, the gap between germline ends came to 8 bases. This record belongs to a study of CD8 T cells in ankylosing spondylitis. Findings of the study overall: Apparently characteristic of ankylosing spondylitis blood was a TCR beta motif (roughly 8 highly homologous variants). Reports say disease-linked clones showed up significantly more in matched ankylosing spondylitis synovial fluid. Reactive arthritis synovial fluid and blood were previously reported to contain some motif variants.

In TCRdb, the 5' RACE reads were re-called with MiXCR into one record per CDR3 protein. The sample has 100,000 to 150,000 distinct CDR3 sequences; roughly 18% are singletons. Material for sequencing was blood, either unsorted or a sorted T cell fraction (not recorded which). The receptor was derived from a male donor with ankylosing spondylitis. V gene TRBV2 combines with J gene TRBJ1-4; D not resolved. CDR3 coding DNA: TGTGCCAGCAGGGACGGGGCAACTAATGAAAAACTGTTTTTT. Residues: CASRDGATNEKLFF.